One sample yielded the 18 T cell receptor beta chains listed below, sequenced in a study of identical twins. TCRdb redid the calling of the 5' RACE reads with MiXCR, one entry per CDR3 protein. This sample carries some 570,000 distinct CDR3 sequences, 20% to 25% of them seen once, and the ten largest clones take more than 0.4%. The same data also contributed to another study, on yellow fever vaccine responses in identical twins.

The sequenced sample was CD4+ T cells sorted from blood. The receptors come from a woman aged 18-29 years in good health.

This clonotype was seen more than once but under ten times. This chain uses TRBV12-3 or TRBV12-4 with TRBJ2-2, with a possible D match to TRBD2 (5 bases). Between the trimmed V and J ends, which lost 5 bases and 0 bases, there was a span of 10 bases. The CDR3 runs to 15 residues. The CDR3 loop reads CASSPRGSNTGELFF. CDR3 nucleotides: TGTGCCAGCAGTCCCCGAGGGTCGAACACCGGGGAGCTGTTTTTT.

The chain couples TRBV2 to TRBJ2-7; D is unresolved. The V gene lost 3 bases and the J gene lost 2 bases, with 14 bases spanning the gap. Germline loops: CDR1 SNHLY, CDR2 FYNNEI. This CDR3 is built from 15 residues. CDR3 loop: CASSEKTAITYEQYF. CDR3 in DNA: TGTGCCAGCAGTGAGAAGACCGCGATTACCTACGAGCAGTACTTC.

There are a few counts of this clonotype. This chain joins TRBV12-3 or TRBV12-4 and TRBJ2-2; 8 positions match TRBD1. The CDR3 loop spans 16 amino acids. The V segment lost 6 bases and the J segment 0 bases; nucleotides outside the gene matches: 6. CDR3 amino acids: CASRRQGTTNTGELFF. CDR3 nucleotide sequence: TGTGCCAGCAGGAGACAGGGGACAACGAACACCGGGGAGCTGTTTTTT.

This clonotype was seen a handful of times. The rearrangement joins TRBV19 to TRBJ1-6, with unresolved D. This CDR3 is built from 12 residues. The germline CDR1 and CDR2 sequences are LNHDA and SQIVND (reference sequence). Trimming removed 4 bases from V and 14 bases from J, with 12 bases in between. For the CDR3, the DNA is TGTGCCAGTAGTAGTGTCCGAGAAACCCTCCACTTT. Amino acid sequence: CASSSVRETLHF.

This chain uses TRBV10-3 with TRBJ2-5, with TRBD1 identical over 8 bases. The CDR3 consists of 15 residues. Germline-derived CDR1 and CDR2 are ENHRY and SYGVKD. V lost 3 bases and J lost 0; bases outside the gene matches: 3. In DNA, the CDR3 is TGTGCCATCAGTGAAGGGGACAGGTACCAAGAGACCCAGTACTTC. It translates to CAISEGDRYQETQYF.

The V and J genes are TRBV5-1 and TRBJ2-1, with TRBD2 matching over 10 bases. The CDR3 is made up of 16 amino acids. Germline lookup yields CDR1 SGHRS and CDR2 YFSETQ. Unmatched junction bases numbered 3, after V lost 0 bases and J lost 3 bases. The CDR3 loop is CASSLGASGSYNEQFF. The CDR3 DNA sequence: TGCGCCAGCAGCTTGGGGGCTAGCGGGAGCTACAATGAGCAGTTCTTC. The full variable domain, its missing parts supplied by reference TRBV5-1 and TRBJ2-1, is KAGVTQTPRYLIKTRGQQVTLSCSPISGHRSVSWYQQTPGQGLQFLFEYFSETQRNKGNFPGRFSGRQFSNSRSEMNVSTLELGDSALYLCASSLGASGSYNEQFFGPGTRLTVL.

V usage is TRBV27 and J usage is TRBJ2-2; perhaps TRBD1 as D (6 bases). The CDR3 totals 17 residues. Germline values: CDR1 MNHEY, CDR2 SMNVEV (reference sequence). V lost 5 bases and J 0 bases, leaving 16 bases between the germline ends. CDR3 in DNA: TGTGCCAGCAGTCCGATCAGACAGGCGTCGAACACCGGGGAGCTGTTTTTT. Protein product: CASSPIRQASNTGELFF.

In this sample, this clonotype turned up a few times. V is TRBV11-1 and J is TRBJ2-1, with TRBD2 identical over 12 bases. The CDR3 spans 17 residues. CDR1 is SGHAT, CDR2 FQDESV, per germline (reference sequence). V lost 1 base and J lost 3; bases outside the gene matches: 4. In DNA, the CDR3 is TGTGCCAGCAGCTTAGTCACTAGCGGGAGGCACTACAATGAGCAGTTCTTC. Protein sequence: CASSLVTSGRHYNEQFF.

The CDR3 nucleotides read TGTGCCAGCAGGACAGGGGGGTATACCGGGGAGCTGTTTTTT. This encodes CASRTGGYTGELFF. The chain combines TRBV3-1 with TRBJ2-2, with TRBD1 matching 9 bases. The V and J ends lost 6 bases and 5 bases, in that order; junction bases with no gene match: 4. The CDR3 extends over 14 amino acids. Germline values: CDR1 LGHDT, CDR2 YNNKEL (reference sequence).

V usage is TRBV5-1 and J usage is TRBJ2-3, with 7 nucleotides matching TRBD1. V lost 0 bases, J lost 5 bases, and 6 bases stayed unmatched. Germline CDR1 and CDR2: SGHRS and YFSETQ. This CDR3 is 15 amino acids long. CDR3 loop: CASSLADRILDTQYF. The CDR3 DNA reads TGCGCCAGCAGCTTGGCGGACAGGATATTAGATACGCAGTATTTT.

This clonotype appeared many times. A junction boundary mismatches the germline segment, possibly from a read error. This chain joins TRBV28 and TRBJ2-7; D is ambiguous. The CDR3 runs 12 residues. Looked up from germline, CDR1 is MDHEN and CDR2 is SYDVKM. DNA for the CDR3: TGTGCCAGCAGCTTATCGCTCTACGAGCAGTACTTC. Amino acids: CASSLSLYEQYF.

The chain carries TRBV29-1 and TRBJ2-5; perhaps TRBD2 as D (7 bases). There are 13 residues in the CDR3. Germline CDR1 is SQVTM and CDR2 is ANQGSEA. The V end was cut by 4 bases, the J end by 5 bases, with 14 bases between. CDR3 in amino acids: CSVGTGGWETQYF. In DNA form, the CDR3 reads TGCAGCGTTGGAACGGGGGGCTGGGAGACCCAGTACTTC.

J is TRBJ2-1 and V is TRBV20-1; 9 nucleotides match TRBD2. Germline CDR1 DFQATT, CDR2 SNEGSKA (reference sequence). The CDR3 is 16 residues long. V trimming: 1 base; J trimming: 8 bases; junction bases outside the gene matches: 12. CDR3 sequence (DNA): TGCAGTGCTAGAGCCCGGGGTAGCGGGAGCAGCTATGAGCAGTTCTTC. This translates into CSARARGSGSSYEQFF.

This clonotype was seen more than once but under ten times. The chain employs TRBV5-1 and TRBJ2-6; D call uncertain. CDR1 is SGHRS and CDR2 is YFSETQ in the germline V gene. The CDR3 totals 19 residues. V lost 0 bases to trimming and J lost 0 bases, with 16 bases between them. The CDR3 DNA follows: TGCGCCAGCAGCTTGGCCCCACAAACACGGCTCTCTGGGGCCAACGTCCTGACTTTC. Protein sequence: CASSLAPQTRLSGANVLTF.

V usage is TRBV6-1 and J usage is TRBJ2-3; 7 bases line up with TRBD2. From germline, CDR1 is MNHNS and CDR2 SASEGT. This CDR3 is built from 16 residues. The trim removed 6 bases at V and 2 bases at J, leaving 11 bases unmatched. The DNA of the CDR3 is TGTGCCAGCAGCCGGAACCTAGCGGACCTCACAGATACGCAGTATTTT. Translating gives CASSRNLADLTDTQYF.

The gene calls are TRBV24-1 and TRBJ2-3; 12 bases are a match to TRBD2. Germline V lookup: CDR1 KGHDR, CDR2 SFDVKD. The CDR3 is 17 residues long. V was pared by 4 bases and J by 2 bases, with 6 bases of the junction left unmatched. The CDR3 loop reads CATSESRTSGTTDTQYF. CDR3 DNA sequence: TGTGCCACCAGTGAGAGTCGGACTAGCGGGACCACAGATACGCAGTATTTT.

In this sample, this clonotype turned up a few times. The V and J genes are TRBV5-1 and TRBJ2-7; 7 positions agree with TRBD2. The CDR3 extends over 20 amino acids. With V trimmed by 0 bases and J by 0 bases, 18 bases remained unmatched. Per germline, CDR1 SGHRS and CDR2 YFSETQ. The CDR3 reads CASSLVGSHPSGASSYEQYF. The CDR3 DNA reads TGCGCCAGCAGCTTGGTGGGATCCCATCCCAGCGGGGCTAGCTCCTACGAGCAGTACTTC. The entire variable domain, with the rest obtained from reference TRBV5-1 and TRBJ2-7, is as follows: KAGVTQTPRYLIKTRGQQVTLSCSPISGHRSVSWYQQTPGQGLQFLFEYFSETQRNKGNFPGRFSGRQFSNSRSEMNVSTLELGDSALYLCASSLVGSHPSGASSYEQYFGPGTRLTVT.

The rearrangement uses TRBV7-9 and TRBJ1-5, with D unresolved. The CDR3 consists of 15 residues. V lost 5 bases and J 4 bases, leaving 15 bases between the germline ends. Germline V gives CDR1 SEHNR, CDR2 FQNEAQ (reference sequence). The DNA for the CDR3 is TGTGCCAGCAGCCCCCTGGACGGTGATAATCAGCCCCAGCATTTT. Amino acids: CASSPLDGDNQPQHF. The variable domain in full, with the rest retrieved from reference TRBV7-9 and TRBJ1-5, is DTGVSQNPRHKITKRGQNVTFRCDPISEHNRLYWYRQTLGQGPEFLTYFQNEAQLEKSRLLSDRFSAERPKGSFSTLEIQRTEQGDSAMYLCASSPLDGDNQPQHFGDGTRLSIL.